Only a few counts were recorded for the clone carrying this TCR beta chain. This specimen comes from a study of blood T cell repertoires in COVID-19. Assay used: immunoSEQ multiplex PCR; TCRdb lists only in-frame clones, some missing. Of around 150,000 clones listed, about 92% were seen once; the top ten hold roughly a sixth. The material sequenced was peripheral blood. The receptor's source is a man between 60 and 75 years old with active or convalescent COVID-19.

As DNA, the CDR3 is TGTGCCAGTACCCCTGGGACTAGCGGGGGATACGAGCAGTACTTC. This codes for CASTPGTSGGYEQYF. The chain employs TRBV19 and TRBJ2-7, with 14 nucleotides matching TRBD2. The CDR3 extends over 15 amino acids. V gave up 7 bases and J gave up 4 bases; unmatched junction bases: 6. The germline V gene encodes CDR1 LNHDA and CDR2 SQIVND (reference sequence).